This T cell receptor beta chain was observed in a study of T cells in Graves' hyperthyroidism and ophthalmopathy. Study overall: It was at initial diagnosis, before any treatment, that peripheral blood was collected.

With regard to this clonotype: Its antigen is not identified.

The germline V gene has CDR1 LNHDA and CDR2 SQIVND (reference sequence). Between the trimmed V and J ends, which lost 4 bases and 8 bases, there was a span of 17 bases. The CDR3 totals 15 residues. Overall study results and limits: Expanded thyroid clonotypes (above 0.001) were mostly also found in blood.

Using RNA transcripts as the source, TCR beta CDR3 regions were amplified. RT-PCR in the first round (using the HTBI primer set) targeted the TCR CDR3. TCRdb redid the calling of the multiplex PCR reads with MiXCR, one entry per CDR3 protein. The data show 300,000 to 450,000 distinct CDR3 sequences, with roughly 14% seen just once and about 19% held by the top ten. Material: blood. This sequence was found in a woman in her thirties with Graves' ophthalmopathy. The genes are TRBV19 and TRBJ1-4; possible D gene TRBD1, 5 bases. The CDR3 DNA follows: TGTGCCAGTAGTACCTCCGGACAAGTAGGCGAAAAACTGTTTTTT. Encoded protein: CASSTSGQVGEKLFF.